A selection of T cell receptor beta chains follows, all from one sample in a study of shared clonotypes between healthy human individuals. Libraries were prepared by immunoSEQ multiplex PCR; TCRdb keeps only in-frame clonotypes and omits some of them. The sample includes approximately 2,300,000 clones, 80% to 95% of them seen just once. What was sequenced was naive CD4+ T cells from PBMCs. Receptor source: a man between 18 and 35 years old in good health. Some clones in this sample may be carry-over from other donors' samples. Both conserved end residues are part of each CDR3. Each record gives: J gene, V gene, CDR3 length, D gene, clone size, CDR3 protein, CDR3 DNA. A D gene is named only where the DNA matches it firmly. The size entry is marked missing in some rows and otherwise reads once, few, many or a size class.

J gene: TRBJ2-3
V gene: TRBV14
CDR3 length: 12
D gene: -
clone size: -
CDR3 protein: CASSPSTDTQYF
CDR3 DNA: TGTGCCAGCAGCCCTAGCACAGATACGCAGTATTTT

J gene: TRBJ1-1
V gene: TRBV11-2
CDR3 length: 14
D gene: TRBD1
clone size: once
CDR3 protein: CASSLTGGFTEAFF
CDR3 DNA: TGTGCCAGCAGTCTTACAGGGGGATTCACTGAAGCTTTCTTT

J gene: TRBJ2-5
V gene: TRBV5-4
CDR3 length: 14
D gene: -
clone size: -
CDR3 protein: CASSLGGEWETQYF
CDR3 DNA: TGTGCCAGCAGCTTGGGAGGGGAGTGGGAGACCCAGTACTTC

J gene: TRBJ1-2
V gene: TRBV20-1
CDR3 length: 11
D gene: -
clone size: -
CDR3 protein: CSARDLQGYTF
CDR3 DNA: TGCAGTGCTAGAGACTTACAAGGCTACACCTTC

J gene: TRBJ2-7
V gene: TRBV7-9
CDR3 length: 13
D gene: -
clone size: -
CDR3 protein: CASSRDSSYEQYF
CDR3 DNA: TGTGCCAGCAGCCGAGACAGCTCCTACGAGCAGTACTTC

J gene: TRBJ2-7
V gene: TRBV2
CDR3 length: 12
D gene: TRBD1
clone size: -
CDR3 protein: CAGRQGPYEQYF
CDR3 DNA: TGTGCCGGCCGACAGGGGCCCTACGAGCAGTACTTC

J gene: TRBJ2-1
V gene: TRBV7-9
CDR3 length: 14
D gene: TRBD2
clone size: -
CDR3 protein: CASSGGTSGSLEFF
CDR3 DNA: TGTGCCAGCAGCGGGGGGACTAGCGGGAGCTTAGAGTTCTTC

J gene: TRBJ2-2
V gene: TRBV11-3
CDR3 length: 16
D gene: -
clone size: -
CDR3 protein: CASSLVTATRTGELFF
CDR3 DNA: TGTGCCAGCAGCTTAGTCACAGCGACACGGACCGGGGAGCTGTTTTTT

J gene: TRBJ2-7
V gene: TRBV6-5
CDR3 length: 16
D gene: TRBD2
clone size: -
CDR3 protein: CASSYSSSGRSYEQYF
CDR3 DNA: TGTGCCAGCAGTTACTCCAGTAGCGGGAGATCCTACGAGCAGTACTTC

J gene: TRBJ1-2
V gene: TRBV18
CDR3 length: 16
D gene: -
clone size: -
CDR3 protein: CASSPQTRTFPYGYTF
CDR3 DNA: TGTGCCAGCTCACCACAAACTCGGACTTTCCCCTATGGCTACACCTTC

J gene: TRBJ2-7
V gene: TRBV30
CDR3 length: 12
D gene: -
clone size: -
CDR3 protein: CALLGGTYEQYF
CDR3 DNA: TGTGCCTTACTCGGGGGAACCTACGAGCAGTACTTC

J gene: TRBJ1-5
V gene: TRBV2
CDR3 length: 13
D gene: -
clone size: -
CDR3 protein: CASSVGMSQPQHF
CDR3 DNA: TGTGCCAGCAGTGTGGGGATGAGTCAGCCCCAGCATTTT

J gene: TRBJ1-1
V gene: TRBV5-1
CDR3 length: 14
D gene: -
clone size: few
CDR3 protein: CASSLEGTYTEAFF
CDR3 DNA: TGCGCCAGCAGCTTGGAAGGGACTTACACTGAAGCTTTCTTT

J gene: TRBJ1-1
V gene: TRBV10-1
CDR3 length: 11
D gene: -
clone size: -
CDR3 protein: CASSDGGAAFF
CDR3 DNA: TGCGCCAGCAGTGACGGAGGGGCAGCTTTCTTT

J gene: TRBJ1-3
V gene: TRBV5-1
CDR3 length: 16
D gene: TRBD1
clone size: -
CDR3 protein: CASSPLTGEPGNTIYF
CDR3 DNA: TGCGCCAGCAGCCCCCTAACAGGGGAACCTGGAAACACCATATATTTT

J gene: TRBJ2-7
V gene: TRBV4-2
CDR3 length: 14
D gene: TRBD2
clone size: -
CDR3 protein: CASSLSGLENEQYF
CDR3 DNA: TGTGCCAGCAGCCTTTCGGGACTAGAAAACGAGCAGTACTTC

J gene: TRBJ1-1
V gene: TRBV19
CDR3 length: 15
D gene: -
clone size: -
CDR3 protein: CASSIVDSSTTEAFF
CDR3 DNA: TGTGCCAGTAGTATAGTTGACTCTTCGACCACTGAAGCTTTCTTT

J gene: TRBJ1-3
V gene: TRBV14
CDR3 length: 15
D gene: -
clone size: -
CDR3 protein: CASSQGLYSGNTIYF
CDR3 DNA: TGTGCCAGCAGCCAAGGTTTATACTCTGGAAACACCATATATTTT

J gene: TRBJ2-2
V gene: TRBV29-1
CDR3 length: 17
D gene: TRBD2
clone size: -
CDR3 protein: CSVGASGRLGNTGELFF
CDR3 DNA: TGCAGCGTTGGGGCTAGCGGGAGGCTCGGGAACACCGGGGAGCTGTTTTTT

J gene: TRBJ2-3
V gene: TRBV6-5
CDR3 length: 16
D gene: -
clone size: -
CDR3 protein: CASSYSMAGGRGTQYF
CDR3 DNA: TGTGCCAGCAGTTACTCGATGGCTGGGGGGCGGGGTACGCAGTATTTT

J gene: TRBJ2-1
V gene: TRBV2
CDR3 length: 15
D gene: TRBD2
clone size: -
CDR3 protein: CASARPSGSFNEQFF
CDR3 DNA: TGTGCCAGCGCGCGACCTAGCGGGAGTTTCAATGAGCAGTTCTTC

J gene: TRBJ2-3
V gene: TRBV29-1
CDR3 length: 14
D gene: -
clone size: -
CDR3 protein: CSVDRFVSTDTQYF
CDR3 DNA: TGCAGCGTTGACAGGTTTGTGAGCACAGATACGCAGTATTTT

J gene: TRBJ1-2
V gene: TRBV4-3
CDR3 length: 16
D gene: TRBD1
clone size: -
CDR3 protein: CASSQVTGAGGYGYTF
CDR3 DNA: TGCGCCAGCAGCCAAGTTACTGGGGCAGGGGGGTATGGCTACACCTTC

J gene: TRBJ1-6
V gene: TRBV7-3
CDR3 length: 15
D gene: TRBD1
clone size: -
CDR3 protein: CASSLNTGGDSPLHF
CDR3 DNA: TGTGCCAGCAGCCTTAACACAGGGGGTGATTCACCCCTCCACTTT

J gene: TRBJ2-7
V gene: TRBV5-1
CDR3 length: 15
D gene: TRBD1
clone size: -
CDR3 protein: CASSAPGQGLYEQYF
CDR3 DNA: TGCGCCAGCAGCGCGCCGGGACAGGGTCTCTACGAGCAGTACTTC

J gene: TRBJ2-4
V gene: TRBV4-1
CDR3 length: 17
D gene: TRBD1
clone size: -
CDR3 protein: CASSQSGQGAAKNIQYF
CDR3 DNA: TGCGCCAGCAGCCAATCCGGACAGGGGGCAGCCAAAAACATTCAGTACTTC

J gene: TRBJ1-4
V gene: TRBV7-8
CDR3 length: 16
D gene: TRBD1
clone size: -
CDR3 protein: CASSSRPTGDNEKLFF
CDR3 DNA: TGTGCCAGCAGCTCCCGCCCGACAGGGGATAATGAAAAACTGTTTTTT